The clone carrying this TCR beta chain was counted a few times. This sample was taken from a study of cytomegalovirus exposure and HLA in healthy donors. The PCR ran on 60 Vbeta and 13 Jbeta primers. Generated by immunoSEQ multiplex PCR, the TCRdb table keeps only in-frame clones and is missing some. The sample holds approximately 150,000 clones, roughly 63% seen once. The CDR3 consists of 13 residues. Germline lookup yields CDR1 SGHTA and CDR2 FQGNSA. V was clipped by 1 base and J by 4 bases, with 4 bases between them. Sequencing was carried out using PBMCs. V is TRBV7-2 and J is TRBJ1-4; D is unresolved. The sequence was obtained from a woman aged 60-75 years in good health and CMV-seropositive. CDR3 amino acids: CASSLGLNEKLFF. The CDR3 DNA is TGTGCCAGCAGCTTAGGACTTAATGAAAAACTGTTTTTT.